These T cell receptor beta chains were read from a single sample in a study of cytomegalovirus exposure and HLA in healthy donors. Produced via immunoSEQ multiplex PCR; TCRdb's table is partial and in-frame only. The table records some 150,000 clones, around three quarters of them present only once. The specimen sequenced was PBMCs. These TCRs come from a middle-aged man in good health and CMV-seronegative. CDR3s include the opening cysteine and the closing phenylalanine or tryptophan. Fields, in order: clone size, J gene, D gene, V gene, CDR3 DNA, CDR3 protein. D genes are given only for firm matches. Clone size is stated in some rows and not others, as once, few, many or a class when expanded.

clone size: .; J gene: TRBJ2-6; D gene: .; V gene: TRBV6-4; CDR3 DNA: TGTGCCAGCAGTGAGAGGACAGCCTCTGGGGCCAACGGCCTGACTTTC; CDR3 protein: CASSERTASGANGLTF
clone size: .; J gene: TRBJ2-1; D gene: .; V gene: TRBV19; CDR3 DNA: TGTGCCAGTAGCGTACAGGGTTCTCGCAATGAGCAGTTCTTC; CDR3 protein: CASSVQGSRNEQFF
clone size: .; J gene: TRBJ2-2; D gene: TRBD1; V gene: TRBV7-6; CDR3 DNA: TGTGCCAGCAGCTTCAGGACAGGGTCCGGGGAGCTGTTTTTT; CDR3 protein: CASSFRTGSGELFF
clone size: .; J gene: TRBJ1-4; D gene: TRBD1; V gene: TRBV5-4; CDR3 DNA: TGCGCCAGCAGCTTGGCGACAGGGGGATCAAATGAAAAACTGTTTTTT; CDR3 protein: CASSLATGGSNEKLFF
clone size: .; J gene: TRBJ2-6; D gene: TRBD1; V gene: TRBV2; CDR3 DNA: TGTGCCAGCAGCCCGACAGGGGTTGGGGCCAACGGCCTGACTTTC; CDR3 protein: CASSPTGVGANGLTF
clone size: .; J gene: TRBJ2-5; D gene: .; V gene: TRBV5-6; CDR3 DNA: TGTGCCAGCAGCTCCCAGGGGCGGGAGACCCAGTACTTC; CDR3 protein: CASSSQGRETQYF
clone size: .; J gene: TRBJ2-1; D gene: TRBD1; V gene: TRBV5-4; CDR3 DNA: TGTGCCAGCAGCGAGGACAGGGTAGAAAATGAGCAGTTCTTC; CDR3 protein: CASSEDRVENEQFF
clone size: .; J gene: TRBJ2-7; D gene: .; V gene: TRBV15; CDR3 DNA: TGTGCCACCAGCAGAGGCGGGAACAGCTACGAGCAGTACTTC; CDR3 protein: CATSRGGNSYEQYF
clone size: .; J gene: TRBJ2-7; D gene: .; V gene: TRBV19; CDR3 DNA: TGTGCCAGTAGTAAATTTGGCCCTAGCTCCCACGAGCAGTACTTC; CDR3 protein: CASSKFGPSSHEQYF
clone size: few; J gene: TRBJ1-2; D gene: TRBD1; V gene: TRBV19; CDR3 DNA: TGTGCCAGTAGTATCCGGGGACAGACAAACTATGGCTACACCTTC; CDR3 protein: CASSIRGQTNYGYTF
clone size: .; J gene: TRBJ2-7; D gene: TRBD1; V gene: TRBV28; CDR3 DNA: TGTGCCAGCAGTCCAGGAGACAGGGGCTACGAGCAGTACTTC; CDR3 protein: CASSPGDRGYEQYF
clone size: .; J gene: TRBJ1-1; D gene: .; V gene: TRBV2; CDR3 DNA: TGTGCCAGCAGTGCACGTCAGGGGTTATACACTGAAGCTTTCTTT; CDR3 protein: CASSARQGLYTEAFF
clone size: .; J gene: TRBJ2-5; D gene: TRBD2; V gene: TRBV7-2; CDR3 DNA: TGTGCCAGCAGCCCCCAGCTAGCGGGAGGACCTGTTCAAGAGACCCAGTACTTC; CDR3 protein: CASSPQLAGGPVQETQYF
clone size: .; J gene: TRBJ2-1; D gene: TRBD2; V gene: TRBV27; CDR3 DNA: TGTGCCAGCAGTTTAAAAAAAAGCGGGAGAGGACCCTACAATGAGCAGTTCTTC; CDR3 protein: CASSLKKSGRGPYNEQFF
clone size: .; J gene: TRBJ2-3; D gene: .; V gene: TRBV2; CDR3 DNA: TGTGCCAGCAGTGACAACACAGATACGCAGTATTTT; CDR3 protein: CASSDNTDTQYF
clone size: .; J gene: TRBJ2-6; D gene: .; V gene: TRBV7-6; CDR3 DNA: TGTGCCAGCAGCTTTTTAGTCGGCCCCTCTGGGGCCAACGGCCTGACTTTC; CDR3 protein: CASSFLVGPSGANGLTF